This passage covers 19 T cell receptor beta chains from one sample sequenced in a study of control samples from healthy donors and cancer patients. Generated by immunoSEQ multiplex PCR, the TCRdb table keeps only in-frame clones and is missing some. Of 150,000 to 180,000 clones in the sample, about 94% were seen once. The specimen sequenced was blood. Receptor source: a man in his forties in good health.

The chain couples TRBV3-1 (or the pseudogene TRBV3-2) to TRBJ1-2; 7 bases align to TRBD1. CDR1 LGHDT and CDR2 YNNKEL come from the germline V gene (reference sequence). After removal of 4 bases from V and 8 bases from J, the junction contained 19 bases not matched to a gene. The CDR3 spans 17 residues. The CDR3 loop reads CASSRRDSYISSLGYTF. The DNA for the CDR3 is TGTGCCAGCAGCCGGCGGGACAGCTATATATCGTCCCTAGGCTACACCTTC.

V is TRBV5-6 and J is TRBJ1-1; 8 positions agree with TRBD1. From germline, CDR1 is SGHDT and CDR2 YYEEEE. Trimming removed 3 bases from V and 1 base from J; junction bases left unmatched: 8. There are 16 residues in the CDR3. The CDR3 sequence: CASSYYRGGPNTEAFF. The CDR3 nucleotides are TGTGCCAGCAGCTACTACAGGGGGGGTCCGAACACTGAAGCTTTCTTT. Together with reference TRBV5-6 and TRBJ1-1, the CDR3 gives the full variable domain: DAGVTQSPTHLIKTRGQQVTLRCSPKSGHDTVSWYQQALGQGPQFIFQYYEEEERQRGNFPDRFSGHQFPNYSSELNVNALLLGDSALYLCASSYYRGGPNTEAFFGQGTRLTVV.

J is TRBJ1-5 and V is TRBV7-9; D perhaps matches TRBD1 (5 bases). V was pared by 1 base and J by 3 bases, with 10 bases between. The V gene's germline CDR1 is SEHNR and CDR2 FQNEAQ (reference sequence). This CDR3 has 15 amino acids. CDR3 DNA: TGTGCCAGCAGCTTAGGCAGGGCAGACAATCAGCCCCAGCATTTT. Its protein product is CASSLGRADNQPQHF. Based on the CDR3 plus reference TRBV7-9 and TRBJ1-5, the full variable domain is DTGVSQNPRHKITKRGQNVTFRCDPISEHNRLYWYRQTLGQGPEFLTYFQNEAQLEKSRLLSDRFSAERPKGSFSTLEIQRTEQGDSAMYLCASSLGRADNQPQHFGDGTRLSIL.

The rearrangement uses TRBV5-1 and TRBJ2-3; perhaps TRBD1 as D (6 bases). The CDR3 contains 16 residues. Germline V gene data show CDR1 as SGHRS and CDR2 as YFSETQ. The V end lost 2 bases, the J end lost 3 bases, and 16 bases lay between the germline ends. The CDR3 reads CASSLQGPSGTDTQYF. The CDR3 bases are TGCGCCAGCAGCTTACAGGGTCCCAGTGGGACAGATACGCAGTATTTT. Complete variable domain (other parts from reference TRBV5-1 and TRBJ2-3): KAGVTQTPRYLIKTRGQQVTLSCSPISGHRSVSWYQQTPGQGLQFLFEYFSETQRNKGNFPGRFSGRQFSNSRSEMNVSTLELGDSALYLCASSLQGPSGTDTQYFGPGTRLTVL.

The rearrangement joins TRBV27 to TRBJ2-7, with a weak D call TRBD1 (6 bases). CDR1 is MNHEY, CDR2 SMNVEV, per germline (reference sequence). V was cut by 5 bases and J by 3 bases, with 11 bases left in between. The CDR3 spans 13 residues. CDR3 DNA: TGTGCCAGCAGTAATCCGGGACACTACGAGCAGTACTTC. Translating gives CASSNPGHYEQYF.

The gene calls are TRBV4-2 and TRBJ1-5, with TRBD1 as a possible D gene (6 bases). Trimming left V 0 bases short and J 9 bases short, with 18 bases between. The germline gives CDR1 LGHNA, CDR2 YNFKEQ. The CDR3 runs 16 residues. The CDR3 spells CASSQDSDRRQGPQHF. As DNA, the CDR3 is TGTGCCAGCAGCCAAGATTCTGACAGGCGCCAGGGGCCCCAGCATTTT.

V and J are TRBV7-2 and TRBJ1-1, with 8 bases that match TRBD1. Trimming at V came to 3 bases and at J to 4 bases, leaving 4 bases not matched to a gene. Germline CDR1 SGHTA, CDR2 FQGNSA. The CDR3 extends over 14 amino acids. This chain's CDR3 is CASSLTGVGTEAFF. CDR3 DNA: TGTGCCAGCAGCTTGACAGGGGTCGGCACTGAAGCTTTCTTT.

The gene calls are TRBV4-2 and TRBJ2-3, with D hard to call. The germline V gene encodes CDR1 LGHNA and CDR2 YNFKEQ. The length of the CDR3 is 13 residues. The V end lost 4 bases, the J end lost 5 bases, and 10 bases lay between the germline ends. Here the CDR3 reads CASSLRPGDTQYF. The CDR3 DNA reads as TGTGCCAGCAGCCTTCGTCCGGGAGATACGCAGTATTTT.

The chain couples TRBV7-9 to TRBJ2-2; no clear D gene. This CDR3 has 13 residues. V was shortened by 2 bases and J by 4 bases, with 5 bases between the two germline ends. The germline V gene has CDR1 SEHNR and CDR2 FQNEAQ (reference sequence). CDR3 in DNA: TGTGCCAGCAGCTTACTCGGCACCGGGGAGCTGTTTTTT. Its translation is CASSLLGTGELFF.

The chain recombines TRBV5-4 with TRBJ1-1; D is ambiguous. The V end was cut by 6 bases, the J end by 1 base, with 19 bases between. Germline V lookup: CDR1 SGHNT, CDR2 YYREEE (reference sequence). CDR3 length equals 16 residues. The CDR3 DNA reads TGTGCCAGCACCAGAGCTTATGGGCGGGGGAACACTGAAGCTTTCTTT. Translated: CASTRAYGRGNTEAFF.

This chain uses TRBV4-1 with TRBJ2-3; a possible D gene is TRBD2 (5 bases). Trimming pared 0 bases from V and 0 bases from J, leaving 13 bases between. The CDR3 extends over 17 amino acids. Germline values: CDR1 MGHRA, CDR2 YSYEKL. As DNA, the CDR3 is TGCGCCAGCAGCCAAGAACGAGCGGCCACTAGCACAGATACGCAGTATTTT. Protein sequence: CASSQERAATSTDTQYF.

The CDR3 DNA reads TGTGCCAGCAGCTTGGTTTCAGGGATCACTGAAGCTTTCTTT. This sequence encodes CASSLVSGITEAFF. The chain couples TRBV5-4 to TRBJ1-1; possibly TRBD1 for D (5 bases). The CDR3 spans 14 residues. Between the trimmed V and J ends, which lost 0 bases and 4 bases, there was a span of 10 bases. Germline CDR1 is SGHNT and CDR2 is YYREEE (reference sequence).

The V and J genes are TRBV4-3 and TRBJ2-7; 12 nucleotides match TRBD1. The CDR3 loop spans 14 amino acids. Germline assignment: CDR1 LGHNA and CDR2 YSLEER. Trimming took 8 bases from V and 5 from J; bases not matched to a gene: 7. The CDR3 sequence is CASGPGQGAHEQYF. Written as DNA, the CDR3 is TGCGCCAGCGGACCGGGACAGGGGGCCCACGAGCAGTACTTC.

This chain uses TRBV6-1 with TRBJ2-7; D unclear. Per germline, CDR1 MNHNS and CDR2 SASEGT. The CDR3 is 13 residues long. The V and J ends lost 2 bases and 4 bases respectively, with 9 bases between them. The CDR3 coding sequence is TGTGCCAGCAGTGAATCTTGGGGATACGAGCAGTACTTC. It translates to CASSESWGYEQYF.

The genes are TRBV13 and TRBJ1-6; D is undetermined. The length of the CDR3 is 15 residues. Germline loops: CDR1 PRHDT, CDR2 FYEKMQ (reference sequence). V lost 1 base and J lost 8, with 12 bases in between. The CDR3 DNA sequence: TGTGCCAGCAGCTTAGTTCTCGGAAGGGATTCACCCCTCCACTTT. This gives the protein CASSLVLGRDSPLHF.

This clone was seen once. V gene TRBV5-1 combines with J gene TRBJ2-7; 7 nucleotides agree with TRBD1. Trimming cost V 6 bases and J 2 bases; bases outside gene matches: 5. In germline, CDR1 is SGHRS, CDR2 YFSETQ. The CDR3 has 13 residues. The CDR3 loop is CASTGTAAYEQYF. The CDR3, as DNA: TGCGCCAGCACCGGGACAGCAGCCTACGAGCAGTACTTC.

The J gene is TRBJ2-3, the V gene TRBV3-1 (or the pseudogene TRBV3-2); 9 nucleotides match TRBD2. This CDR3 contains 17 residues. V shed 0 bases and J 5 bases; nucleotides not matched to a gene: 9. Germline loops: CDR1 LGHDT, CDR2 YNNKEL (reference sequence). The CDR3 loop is CASSQDGERGVGDTQYF. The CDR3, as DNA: TGTGCCAGCAGCCAAGATGGAGAGCGGGGGGTAGGAGATACGCAGTATTTT.

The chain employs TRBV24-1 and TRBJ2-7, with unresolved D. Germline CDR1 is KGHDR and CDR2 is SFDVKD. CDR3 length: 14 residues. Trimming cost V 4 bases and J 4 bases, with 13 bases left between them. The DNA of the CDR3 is TGTGCCACCAGTGACCATGCTGACGGTTACGAGCAGTACTTC. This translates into CATSDHADGYEQYF.

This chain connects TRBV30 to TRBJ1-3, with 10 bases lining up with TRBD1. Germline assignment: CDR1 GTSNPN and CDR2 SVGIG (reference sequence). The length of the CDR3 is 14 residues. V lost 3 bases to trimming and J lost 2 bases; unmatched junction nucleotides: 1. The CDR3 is CAWRGTGAGNTIYF. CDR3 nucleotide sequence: TGTGCCTGGAGAGGGACAGGGGCTGGAAACACCATATATTTT.